The present T cell receptor beta chain was sequenced within a study of molecular identifiers for immune sequencing clone quantification. Germline V gene sequence: CDR1 SGHVS, CDR2 FNYEAQ. The length of the CDR3 is 15 residues. J lost 6 bases, V lost 1 base, and 3 bases had no gene match. In TCRdb, the PCR reads were re-called with MiXCR into one record per CDR3 protein. Here the sample spans some 680,000 distinct CDR3 sequences, about 25% being singletons. This TCR was sampled from a human donor in good health. Some libraries in this study had Jurkat cell RNA spiked in. The sequencing input was naive CD8+ T cells from blood, with Jurkat cell RNA spiked in. Documented subset: FACS-sorted CD8+CD4-CCR7+CD45RA+ naive T cells. J is TRBJ2-2 and V is TRBV7-6; 9 bases align to TRBD2. The CDR3 is CASSLEPSGAGELFF. CDR3 coding DNA: TGTGCCAGCAGCTTAGAACCTAGCGGGGCCGGGGAGCTGTTTTTT.